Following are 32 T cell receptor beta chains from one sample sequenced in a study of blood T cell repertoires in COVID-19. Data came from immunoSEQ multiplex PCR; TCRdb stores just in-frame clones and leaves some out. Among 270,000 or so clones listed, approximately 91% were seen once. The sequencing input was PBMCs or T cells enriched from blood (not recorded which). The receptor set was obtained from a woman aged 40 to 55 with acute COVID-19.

The CDR3 sequence is CALTGTRIWGSGDTQYF. The CDR3 DNA sequence: TGTGCCCTAACGGGGACTAGAATTTGGGGGTCGGGAGATACGCAGTATTTT. The gene calls are TRBV3-1 (or the pseudogene TRBV3-2) and TRBJ2-3, with 8 bases identical to TRBD2. The CDR3 runs to 17 residues. V was clipped by 11 bases and J by 5 bases; unmatched bases: 21. Germline assignment: CDR1 LGHDT and CDR2 YNNKEL (reference sequence).

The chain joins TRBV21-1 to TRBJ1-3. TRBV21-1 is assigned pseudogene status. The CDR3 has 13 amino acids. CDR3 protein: CASTDYSGNTIYF. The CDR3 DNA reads TGTGCCAGCACGGACTACTCTGGAAACACCATATATTTT.

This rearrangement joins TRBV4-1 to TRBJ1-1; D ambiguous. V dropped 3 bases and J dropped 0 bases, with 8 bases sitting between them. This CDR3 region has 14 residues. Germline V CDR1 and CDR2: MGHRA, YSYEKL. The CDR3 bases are TGCGCCAGCAGCCAGTCAACAGTGAACACTGAAGCTTTCTTT. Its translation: CASSQSTVNTEAFF.

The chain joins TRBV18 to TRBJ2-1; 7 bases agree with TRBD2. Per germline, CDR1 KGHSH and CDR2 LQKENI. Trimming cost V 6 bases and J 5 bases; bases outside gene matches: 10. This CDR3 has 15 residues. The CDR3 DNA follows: TGTGCCAGCTCCCACGGGGGGAGTAAGGACAATGAGCAGTTCTTC. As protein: CASSHGGSKDNEQFF.

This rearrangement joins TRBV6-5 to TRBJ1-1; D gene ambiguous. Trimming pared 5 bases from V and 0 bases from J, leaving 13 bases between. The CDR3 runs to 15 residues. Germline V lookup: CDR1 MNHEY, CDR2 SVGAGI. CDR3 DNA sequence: TGTGCCAGCAGTCGGCGACAACCCATGAACACTGAAGCTTTCTTT. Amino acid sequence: CASSRRQPMNTEAFF.

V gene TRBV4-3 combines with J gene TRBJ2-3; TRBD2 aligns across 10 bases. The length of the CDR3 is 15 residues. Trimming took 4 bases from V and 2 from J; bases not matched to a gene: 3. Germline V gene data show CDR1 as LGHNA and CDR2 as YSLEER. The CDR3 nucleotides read TGCGCCAGCAGCCCCGGACTAGCGGTCACAGATACGCAGTATTTT. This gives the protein CASSPGLAVTDTQYF.

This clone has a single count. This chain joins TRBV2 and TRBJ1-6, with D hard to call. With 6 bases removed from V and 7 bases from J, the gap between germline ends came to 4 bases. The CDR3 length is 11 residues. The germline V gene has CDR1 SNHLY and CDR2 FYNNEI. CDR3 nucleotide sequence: TGTGCCAGCAGAGAGAATTCACCCCTCCACTTT. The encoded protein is CASRENSPLHF.

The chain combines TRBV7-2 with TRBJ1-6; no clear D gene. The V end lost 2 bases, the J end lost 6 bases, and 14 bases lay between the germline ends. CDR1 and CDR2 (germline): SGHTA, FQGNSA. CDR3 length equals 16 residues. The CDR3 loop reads CASSLWAGLPNSPLHF. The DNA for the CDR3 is TGTGCCAGCAGCTTATGGGCAGGCCTACCTAATTCACCCCTCCACTTT.

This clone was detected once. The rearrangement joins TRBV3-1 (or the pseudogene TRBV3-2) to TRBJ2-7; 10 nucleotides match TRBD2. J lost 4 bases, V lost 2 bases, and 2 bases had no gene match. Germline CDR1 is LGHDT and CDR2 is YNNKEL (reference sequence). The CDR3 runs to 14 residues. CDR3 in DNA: TGTGCCAGCAGCCAAAGCGGGGGGGCGTACGAGCAGTACTTC. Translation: CASSQSGGAYEQYF.

CDR3 nucleotide sequence: TGTGCCAGCACCCTCTGGACAGGGGACACTGAAGCTTTCTTT. Translation: CASTLWTGDTEAFF. The chain joins TRBV7-2 to TRBJ1-1; 9 bases align to TRBD1. The V and J ends lost 7 bases and 3 bases, in that order; junction bases with no gene match: 6. This CDR3 comprises 14 residues. Germline CDR1 reads SGHTA; CDR2 reads FQGNSA.

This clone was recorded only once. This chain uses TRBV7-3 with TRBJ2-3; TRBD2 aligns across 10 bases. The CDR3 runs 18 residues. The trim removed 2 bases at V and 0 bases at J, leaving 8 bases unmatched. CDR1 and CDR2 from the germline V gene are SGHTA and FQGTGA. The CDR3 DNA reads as TGTGCCAGCAGCTTAGTCCCTAGCGGGGGCTCTAGCACAGATACGCAGTATTTT. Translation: CASSLVPSGGSSTDTQYF.

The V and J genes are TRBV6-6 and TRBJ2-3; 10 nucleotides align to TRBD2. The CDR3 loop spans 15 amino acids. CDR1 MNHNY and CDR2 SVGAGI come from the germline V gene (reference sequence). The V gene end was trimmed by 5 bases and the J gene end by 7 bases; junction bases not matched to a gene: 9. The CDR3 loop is CASSTPGTSDYTQYF. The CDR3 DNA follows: TGTGCCAGCAGTACCCCGGGGACTAGCGACTATACGCAGTATTTT.

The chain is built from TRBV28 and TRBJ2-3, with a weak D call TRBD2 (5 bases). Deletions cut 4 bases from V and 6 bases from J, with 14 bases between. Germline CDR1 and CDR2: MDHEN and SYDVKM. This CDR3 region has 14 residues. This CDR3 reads CASSSPGRRDTQYF. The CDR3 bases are TGTGCCAGCAGTTCGCCAGGAAGGAGGGATACGCAGTATTTT.

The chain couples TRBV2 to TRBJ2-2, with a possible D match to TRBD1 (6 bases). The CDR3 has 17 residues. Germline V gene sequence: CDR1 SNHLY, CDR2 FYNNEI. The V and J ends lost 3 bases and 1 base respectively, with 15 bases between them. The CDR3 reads CASSEPRGTENTGELFF. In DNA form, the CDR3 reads TGTGCCAGCAGTGAGCCCAGGGGAACGGAGAACACCGGGGAGCTGTTTTTT.

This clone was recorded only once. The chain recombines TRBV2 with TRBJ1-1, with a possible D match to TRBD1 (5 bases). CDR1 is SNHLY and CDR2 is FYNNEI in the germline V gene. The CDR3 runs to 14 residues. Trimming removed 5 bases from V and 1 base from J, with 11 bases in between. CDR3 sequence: CASSKTGENTEAFF. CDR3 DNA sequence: TGTGCCAGCAGTAAAACAGGAGAGAACACTGAAGCTTTCTTT.

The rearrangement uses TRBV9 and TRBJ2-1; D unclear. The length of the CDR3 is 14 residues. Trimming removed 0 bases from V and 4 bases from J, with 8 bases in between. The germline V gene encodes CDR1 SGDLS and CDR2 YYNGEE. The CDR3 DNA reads TGTGCCAGCAGCGTAGCTATTCTTTACAATGAGCAGTTCTTC. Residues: CASSVAILYNEQFF.

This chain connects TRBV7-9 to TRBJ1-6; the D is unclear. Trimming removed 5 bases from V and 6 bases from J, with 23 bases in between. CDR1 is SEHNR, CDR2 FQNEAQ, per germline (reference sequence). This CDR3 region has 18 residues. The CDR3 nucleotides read TGTGCCAGCAGCCGAGTAAAGCACTCAAAGGAGATTAATTCACCCCTCCACTTT. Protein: CASSRVKHSKEINSPLHF. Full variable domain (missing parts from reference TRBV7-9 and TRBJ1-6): DTGVSQNPRHKITKRGQNVTFRCDPISEHNRLYWYRQTLGQGPEFLTYFQNEAQLEKSRLLSDRFSAERPKGSFSTLEIQRTEQGDSAMYLCASSRVKHSKEINSPLHFGNGTRLTVT.

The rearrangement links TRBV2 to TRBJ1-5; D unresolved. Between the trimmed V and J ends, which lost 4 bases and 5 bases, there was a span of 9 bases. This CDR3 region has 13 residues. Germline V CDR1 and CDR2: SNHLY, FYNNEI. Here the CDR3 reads CASSVAGDQPQHF. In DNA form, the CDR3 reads TGTGCCAGCAGTGTAGCTGGAGATCAGCCCCAGCATTTT. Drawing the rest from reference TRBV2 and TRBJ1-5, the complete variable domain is EPEVTQTPSHQVTQMGQEVILRCVPISNHLYFYWYRQILGQKVEFLVSFYNNEISEKSEIFDDQFSVERPDGSNFTLKIRSTKLEDSAMYFCASSVAGDQPQHFGDGTRLSIL.

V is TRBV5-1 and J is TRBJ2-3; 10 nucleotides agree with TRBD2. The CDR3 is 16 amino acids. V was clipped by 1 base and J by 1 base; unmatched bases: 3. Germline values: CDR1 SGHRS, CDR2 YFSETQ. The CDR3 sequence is CASSLTTSGGTDTQYF. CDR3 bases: TGCGCCAGCAGCTTGACTACTAGCGGGGGCACAGATACGCAGTATTTT. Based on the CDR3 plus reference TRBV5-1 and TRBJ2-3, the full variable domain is KAGVTQTPRYLIKTRGQQVTLSCSPISGHRSVSWYQQTPGQGLQFLFEYFSETQRNKGNFPGRFSGRQFSNSRSEMNVSTLELGDSALYLCASSLTTSGGTDTQYFGPGTRLTVL.

The DNA for the CDR3 is TGTGCCAGCAGCCGAGTGGGGGACTCCCAAGAGACCCAGTACTTC. This translates into CASSRVGDSQETQYF. The J gene is TRBJ2-5, the V gene TRBV11-3; TRBD2 might be the D (6 bases). V shed 5 bases and J shed 1 base, with 14 bases lying between them. The CDR3 extends over 15 amino acids. Germline assignment: CDR1 SGHNT and CDR2 YENEEA.

This CDR3 reads CASSQRLISSNTEAFF. Here the CDR3 DNA reads TGTGCCAGCAGTCAGAGACTGATAAGTTCGAACACTGAAGCTTTCTTT. The chain has TRBV27 and TRBJ1-1, with D unclear. The length of the CDR3 is 16 residues. The germline CDR1 and CDR2 sequences are MNHEY and SMNVEV (reference sequence). Trimming cost V 5 bases and J 1 base, with 17 bases left between them.

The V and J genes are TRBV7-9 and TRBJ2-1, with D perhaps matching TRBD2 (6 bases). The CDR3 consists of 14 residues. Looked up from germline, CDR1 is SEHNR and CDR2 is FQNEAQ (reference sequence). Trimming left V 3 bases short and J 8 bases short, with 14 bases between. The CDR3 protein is CASSFAGLAYEQFF. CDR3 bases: TGTGCCAGCAGCTTCGCGGGGCTAGCGTATGAGCAGTTCTTC. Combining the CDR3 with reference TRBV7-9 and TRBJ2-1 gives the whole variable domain DTGVSQNPRHKITKRGQNVTFRCDPISEHNRLYWYRQTLGQGPEFLTYFQNEAQLEKSRLLSDRFSAERPKGSFSTLEIQRTEQGDSAMYLCASSFAGLAYEQFFGPGTRLTVL.

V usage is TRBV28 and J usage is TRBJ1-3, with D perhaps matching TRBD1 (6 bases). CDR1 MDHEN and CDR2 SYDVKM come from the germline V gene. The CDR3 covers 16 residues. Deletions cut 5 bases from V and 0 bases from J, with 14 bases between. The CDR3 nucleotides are TGTGCCAGCAGTACGACAGGAGTTTTCTCTGGAAACACCATATATTTT. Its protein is CASSTTGVFSGNTIYF.

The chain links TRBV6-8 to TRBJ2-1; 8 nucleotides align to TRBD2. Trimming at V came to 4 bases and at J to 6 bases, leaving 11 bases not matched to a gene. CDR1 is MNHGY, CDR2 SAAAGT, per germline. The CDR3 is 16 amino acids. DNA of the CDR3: TGTGCCAGCAGTTCGAGGACGGGACTAGTTTTCAATGAGCAGTTCTTC. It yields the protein CASSSRTGLVFNEQFF.

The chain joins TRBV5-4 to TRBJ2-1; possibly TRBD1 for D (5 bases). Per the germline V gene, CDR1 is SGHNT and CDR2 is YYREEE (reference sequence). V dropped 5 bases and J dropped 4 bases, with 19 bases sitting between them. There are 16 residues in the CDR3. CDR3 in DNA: TGTGCCAGCAGGTCGGCTAGGGGTGCCGCTTACAATGAGCAGTTCTTC. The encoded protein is CASRSARGAAYNEQFF.

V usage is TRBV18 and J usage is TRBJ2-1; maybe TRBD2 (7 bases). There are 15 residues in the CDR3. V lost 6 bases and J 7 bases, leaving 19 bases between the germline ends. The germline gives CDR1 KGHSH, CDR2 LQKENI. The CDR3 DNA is TGTGCCAGCTCGCCAAGGGAGGGGGTAATGAATGAGCAGTTCTTC. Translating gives CASSPREGVMNEQFF.

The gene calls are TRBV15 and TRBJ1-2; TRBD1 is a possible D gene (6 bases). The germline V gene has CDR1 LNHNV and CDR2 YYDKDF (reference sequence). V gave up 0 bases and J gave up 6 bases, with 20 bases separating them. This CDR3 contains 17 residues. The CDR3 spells CATSRDQGRWGQNGYTF. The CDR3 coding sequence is TGTGCCACCAGCAGAGATCAAGGGAGATGGGGGCAAAATGGCTACACCTTC.

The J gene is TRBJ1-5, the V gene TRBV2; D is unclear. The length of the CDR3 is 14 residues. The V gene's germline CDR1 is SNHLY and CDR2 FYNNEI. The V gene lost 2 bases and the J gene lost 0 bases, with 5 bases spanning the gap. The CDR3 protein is CASSERLSNQPQHF. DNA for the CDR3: TGTGCCAGCAGTGAACGTCTTAGCAATCAGCCCCAGCATTTT.

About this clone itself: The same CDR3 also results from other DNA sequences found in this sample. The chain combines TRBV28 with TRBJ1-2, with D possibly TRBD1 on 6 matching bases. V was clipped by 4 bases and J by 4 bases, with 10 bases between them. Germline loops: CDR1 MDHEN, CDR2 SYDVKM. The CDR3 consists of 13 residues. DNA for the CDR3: TGTGCCAGCAGTTCTACGGACAGCTATGGCTACACCTTC. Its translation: CASSSTDSYGYTF.

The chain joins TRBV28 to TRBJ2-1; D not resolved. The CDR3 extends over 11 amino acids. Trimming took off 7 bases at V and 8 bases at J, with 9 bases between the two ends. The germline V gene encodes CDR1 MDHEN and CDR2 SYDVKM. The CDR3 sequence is CASTSEDEQFF. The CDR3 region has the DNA TGTGCCAGCACCTCCGAGGATGAGCAGTTCTTC.

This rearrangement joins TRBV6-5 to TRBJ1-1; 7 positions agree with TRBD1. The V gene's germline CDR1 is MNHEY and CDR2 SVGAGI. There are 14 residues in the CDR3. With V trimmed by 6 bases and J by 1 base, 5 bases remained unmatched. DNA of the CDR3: TGTGCCAGCAGCCCAACAGGGGCGAACACTGAAGCTTTCTTT. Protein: CASSPTGANTEAFF.

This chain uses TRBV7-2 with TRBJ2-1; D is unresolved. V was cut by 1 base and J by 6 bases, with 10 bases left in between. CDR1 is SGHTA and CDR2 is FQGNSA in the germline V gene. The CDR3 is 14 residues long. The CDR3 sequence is CASSLEVQRNEQFF. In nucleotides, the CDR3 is TGTGCCAGCAGCTTAGAGGTCCAGCGCAATGAGCAGTTCTTC.